This T cell receptor (beta chain) was recovered during a study of blood T cell repertoires in COVID-19. About the research overall: Collection of acute and convalescent COVID-19 samples took place in the United States, Italy and Spain. The analysed material was cDNA or gDNA that came from T cells, B-cell-depleted T cells, or PBMCs.

This clone was seen just once. Germline loops: CDR1 LGHDT, CDR2 YNNKEL (reference sequence). V was cut by 1 base and J by 3 bases, with 12 bases left in between. The CDR3 consists of 15 residues. The method was immunoSEQ multiplex PCR; TCRdb's version includes in-frame clones alone and lacks a portion of them. The top ten clones hold 7.5% of a sample with 150,000 to 250,000 clones, approximately 83% of them seen once. This receptor was obtained from a man aged 35-49 years who had recovered from COVID-19. The chain carries TRBV3-1 (or the pseudogene TRBV3-2) and TRBJ1-1; maybe TRBD1 (6 bases). The source material was PBMCs or T cells enriched from blood (not recorded which). CDR3 in amino acids: CASSQGQVADTEAFF. The CDR3 DNA sequence: TGTGCCAGCAGCCAAGGACAGGTAGCAGACACTGAAGCTTTCTTT.